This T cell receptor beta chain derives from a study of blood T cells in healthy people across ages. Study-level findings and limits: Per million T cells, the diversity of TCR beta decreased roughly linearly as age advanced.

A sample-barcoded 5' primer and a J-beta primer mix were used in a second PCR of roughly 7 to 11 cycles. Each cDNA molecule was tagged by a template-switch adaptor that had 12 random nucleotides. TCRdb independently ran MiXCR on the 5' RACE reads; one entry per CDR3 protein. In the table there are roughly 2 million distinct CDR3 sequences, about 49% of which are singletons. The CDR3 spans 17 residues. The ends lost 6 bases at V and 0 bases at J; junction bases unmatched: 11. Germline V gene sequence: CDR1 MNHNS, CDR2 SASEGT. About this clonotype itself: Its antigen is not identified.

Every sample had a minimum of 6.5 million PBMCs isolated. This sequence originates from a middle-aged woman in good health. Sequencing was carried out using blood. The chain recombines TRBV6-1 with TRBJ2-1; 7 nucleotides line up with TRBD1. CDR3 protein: CASSRDVTGSSYNEQFF. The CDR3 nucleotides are TGTGCCAGCAGCCGAGACGTGACAGGGAGCTCCTACAATGAGCAGTTCTTC.